The 17 T cell receptor beta chains reported below all come from one sample, sequenced in a study of T cell responses to AZD1222 COVID-19 vaccine. TCRdb keeps only in-frame clones here, not all; method: immunoSEQ multiplex PCR. The table includes 150,000 or so clones, approximately 85% detected once. The input for sequencing was peripheral blood, taken on day 0 of AZD1222 vaccination. These receptors came from an adult in good health.

The chain has TRBV10-3 and TRBJ2-1, with 7 bases that match TRBD2. The germline CDR1 and CDR2 sequences are ENHRY and SYGVKD. Losses at the gene ends were 3 bases for V and 10 bases for J; bases not matched to a gene: 3. CDR3 size: 12 residues. The CDR3 is CAISDPAGEQFF. The DNA for the CDR3 is TGTGCCATCAGTGACCCAGCGGGAGAGCAGTTCTTC.

V is TRBV19 and J is TRBJ2-3; 10 nucleotides align to TRBD2. The germline V gene encodes CDR1 LNHDA and CDR2 SQIVND (reference sequence). Trimming removed 1 base from V and 6 bases from J; junction bases left unmatched: 4. The CDR3 loop spans 15 amino acids. CDR3 nucleotide sequence: TGTGCCAGTAGTATAGGAGCGGGAGGGGCGGATACGCAGTATTTT. Its translation is CASSIGAGGADTQYF.

This clone was seen just once. The rearrangement uses TRBV30 and TRBJ1-1; D is uncertain. Trimming shortened V by 6 bases and J by 1 base, and 9 bases separated the two germline ends. CDR1 is GTSNPN, CDR2 SVGIG, per germline (reference sequence). The CDR3 totals 12 residues. The CDR3 nucleotides are TGTGCCTGTGCCCCGGGGAACACTGAAGCTTTCTTT. As protein: CACAPGNTEAFF. The variable domain in full, completed from reference TRBV30 and TRBJ1-1, reads SQTIHQWPATLVQPVGSPLSLECTVEGTSNPNLYWYRQAAGRGLQLLFYSVGIGQISSEVPQNLSASRPQDRQFILSSKKLLLSDSGFYLCACAPGNTEAFFGQGTRLTVV.

The genes are TRBV30 and TRBJ1-6; TRBD1 is a possible D gene (5 bases). The CDR3 is made up of 15 amino acids. From germline, CDR1 is GTSNPN and CDR2 SVGIG (reference sequence). The ends were cut back, 7 bases at V and 8 bases at J, with 21 bases in the middle. CDR3 region: CASGAGNHGDSPLHF. In nucleotides, the CDR3 is TGTGCCTCCGGCGCAGGGAACCATGGCGATTCACCCCTCCACTTT.

CDR3 sequence reads: CASSPPSGLNEAFF. DNA for the CDR3: TGTGCCAGCAGCCCCCCCTCTGGACTAAATGAAGCTTTCTTT. The chain employs TRBV5-4 and TRBJ1-1; D remains ambiguous. The CDR3 consists of 14 residues. The V end lost 4 bases, the J end lost 7 bases, and 17 bases lay between the germline ends. Germline loops: CDR1 SGHNT, CDR2 YYREEE (reference sequence).

The chain has TRBV11-3 and TRBJ2-2; no reliable D call. This CDR3 has 15 residues. Trimming removed 0 bases from V and 2 bases from J, with 7 bases in between. The V gene's germline CDR1 is SGHNT and CDR2 YENEEA. CDR3 bases: TGTGCCAGCAGCTTAGAGGGTACTAACACCGGGGAGCTGTTTTTT. Protein product: CASSLEGTNTGELFF.

This chain connects TRBV7-8 to TRBJ1-2; D is possibly TRBD1 (5 bases). This CDR3 is 12 amino acids long. Germline-derived CDR1 and CDR2 are SGHVS and FQNEAQ. The V end was cut by 5 bases, the J end by 7 bases, with 11 bases between. For the CDR3, the DNA is TGTGCCAGCAGCCCCCAGGGACTTGGCTACACCTTC. Its translation is CASSPQGLGYTF.

V usage is TRBV5-1 and J usage is TRBJ2-7, with 7 bases lining up with TRBD2. CDR3 size: 12 residues. Germline-derived CDR1 and CDR2 are SGHRS and YFSETQ. Germline trimming cut 1 base from V and 6 bases from J; bases unmatched to any gene: 1. The CDR3 loop is CASSLTGGEQYF. The DNA of the CDR3 is TGCGCCAGCAGCTTGACGGGGGGCGAGCAGTACTTC.

The chain recombines TRBV9 with TRBJ2-1; D ambiguous. The germline V gene has CDR1 SGDLS and CDR2 YYNGEE. The CDR3 contains 15 residues. V was clipped by 3 bases and J by 5 bases, with 15 bases between them. The CDR3 here is CASSAQSRADNEQFF. Written as DNA, the CDR3 is TGTGCCAGCAGCGCCCAATCTAGGGCTGACAATGAGCAGTTCTTC.

This chain joins TRBV9 and TRBJ1-3; D gene unclear. Germline V lookup: CDR1 SGDLS, CDR2 YYNGEE. This CDR3 has 11 amino acids. V lost 4 bases and J lost 8, with 7 bases in between. In DNA form, the CDR3 reads TGTGCCAGCAGCAGGGCAGACACCATATATTTT. It codes for CASSRADTIYF.

This chain links TRBV5-1 with TRBJ2-6; D unresolved. Germline CDR1 reads SGHRS; CDR2 reads YFSETQ. The length of the CDR3 is 15 residues. Trimming removed 4 bases from V and 4 bases from J, with 12 bases in between. CDR3 loop: CASSLQRTGANVLTF. CDR3 DNA: TGCGCCAGCAGCCTACAGCGAACCGGGGCCAACGTCCTGACTTTC. Full variable domain (remainder filled in from reference TRBV5-1 and TRBJ2-6): KAGVTQTPRYLIKTRGQQVTLSCSPISGHRSVSWYQQTPGQGLQFLFEYFSETQRNKGNFPGRFSGRQFSNSRSEMNVSTLELGDSALYLCASSLQRTGANVLTFGAGSRLTVL.

This chain connects TRBV7-9 to TRBJ2-4; 9 bases fit TRBD2. Germline V gene data show CDR1 as SEHNR and CDR2 as FQNEAQ (reference sequence). J was trimmed by 8 bases and V by 3 bases; bases with no gene match: 5. This CDR3 is 14 amino acids long. The CDR3 spells CASSFGLANDIQYF. The CDR3 DNA reads as TGTGCCAGCAGCTTCGGACTAGCGAATGACATTCAGTACTTC.

The chain combines TRBV6-5 with TRBJ2-2; D remains ambiguous. Trimming removed 7 bases at V and 3 bases at J, with 3 bases between. Per germline, CDR1 MNHEY and CDR2 SVGAGI. The CDR3 extends over 11 amino acids. CDR3 sequence reads: CASTYTGELFF. The CDR3 bases are TGTGCCAGCACCTACACCGGGGAGCTGTTTTTT.

By its share, this clone is medium-sized. The chain joins TRBV12-3 or TRBV12-4 to TRBJ2-7, with no clear D. The CDR3 runs 12 residues. Trimming shortened V by 6 bases and J by 0 bases, and 6 bases separated the two germline ends. CDR3 in amino acids: CASSHSSYEQYF. The CDR3 DNA sequence: TGTGCCAGCAGCCACAGCTCCTACGAGCAGTACTTC.

This clone was picked up one time. CDR3 DNA sequence: TGTGCCAGCAGGGGTTTTGGGACTCCTCTGGGCGAGCAGTACTTC. Translating it yields CASRGFGTPLGEQYF. This chain connects TRBV2 to TRBJ2-7, with D perhaps TRBD2 (6 bases). V dropped 6 bases and J dropped 6 bases, with 21 bases sitting between them. Germline V CDR1 and CDR2: SNHLY, FYNNEI. This CDR3 has 15 amino acids.

This chain uses TRBV24-1 with TRBJ2-3, with D possibly matching TRBD1 (5 bases). The CDR3 loop spans 12 amino acids. V lost 9 bases and J 1 base, leaving 7 bases between the germline ends. Per the germline V gene, CDR1 is KGHDR and CDR2 is SFDVKD. CDR3 amino acids: CATARGTDTQYF. The DNA of the CDR3 is TGTGCCACCGCCAGGGGCACAGATACGCAGTATTTT.

This rearrangement joins TRBV5-4 to TRBJ2-5, with TRBD2 matching over 10 bases. J lost 6 bases, V lost 0 bases, and 14 bases had no gene match. The CDR3 length is 18 residues. CDR1 is SGHNT and CDR2 is YYREEE in the germline V gene (reference sequence). The CDR3 region is CASSLVLAGDVSFQTQYF. DNA for the CDR3: TGTGCCAGCAGCTTGGTTCTAGCGGGAGATGTGTCGTTTCAGACCCAGTACTTC.